This T cell receptor beta chain was captured in a study of CD8 T cells in ankylosing spondylitis. The study's findings and limits: Roughly 8 highly homologous variants formed a TCR beta motif that appeared characteristic of ankylosing spondylitis blood. In ankylosing spondylitis patients, matched synovial fluid reportedly showed significant enrichment of disease-linked clones. Earlier work had already found some motif variants in reactive arthritis synovial fluid and blood.

A remark on this clonotype: Its antigen is not known.

TCRdb passed the 5' RACE reads through MiXCR, listing each CDR3 protein once. This table has about 89,000 distinct CDR3 sequences, roughly 30% appearing once. The V and J ends lost 0 bases and 1 base respectively, with 7 bases between them. The CDR3 loop spans 14 amino acids. Germline loops: CDR1 SGHRS, CDR2 YFSETQ. This sequence originates from a male donor with ankylosing spondylitis or in good health (not recorded which). The chain is built from TRBV5-1 and TRBJ1-1; D unclear. The sequenced material came from blood, either unsorted or a sorted T cell fraction (not recorded which). CDR3 region: CASSLAPSNTEAFF. DNA for the CDR3: TGCGCCAGCAGCTTGGCCCCTTCGAACACTGAAGCTTTCTTT.